These 29 T cell receptor beta chains came from one sample sequenced in a study of blood T cell repertoires in COVID-19. The data were produced by immunoSEQ multiplex PCR, yet TCRdb's version contains in-frame clones alone and is incomplete. The sample gives a few hundred thousand clones, about 90% of which show up once; approximately 2.2% is in the top ten. Sequenced sample: peripheral blood. The receptors come from a woman between 45 and 65 years old with acute or convalescent COVID-19.

The chain combines TRBV7-2 with TRBJ2-5; D not certain. Germline values: CDR1 SGHTA, CDR2 FQGNSA. The V gene lost 1 base and the J gene lost 1 base, with 7 bases spanning the gap. This CDR3 comprises 14 residues. The CDR3 region is CASSLGASQETQYF. The CDR3 nucleotides read TGTGCCAGCAGCTTAGGGGCCAGCCAAGAGACCCAGTACTTC.

The gene calls are TRBV4-2 and TRBJ2-7, with D maybe TRBD1 (5 bases). The CDR3 runs to 15 residues. Trimming left V 0 bases short and J 2 bases short, with 11 bases between. CDR1 and CDR2 from the germline V gene are LGHNA and YNFKEQ. CDR3 DNA: TGTGCCAGCAGCCAAGACAGGGCGCAAACCTACGAGCAGTACTTC. This sequence encodes CASSQDRAQTYEQYF.

The chain carries TRBV6-2 or TRBV6-3 and TRBJ2-3; 14 bases agree with TRBD2. CDR3 length: 15 amino acids. V was clipped by 4 bases and J by 4 bases; unmatched bases: 1. Germline V gene data show CDR1 as MNHEY and CDR2 as SVGEGT. The CDR3 spells CASSWGLAGADTQYF. The CDR3 DNA reads TGTGCCAGCAGTTGGGGACTAGCGGGAGCAGATACGCAGTATTTT.

This clone was seen a single time. The chain employs TRBV10-3 and TRBJ2-1; TRBD1 aligns across 8 bases. The CDR3 has 13 residues. Germline V gene sequence: CDR1 ENHRY, CDR2 SYGVKD. V lost 6 bases, J lost 5 bases, and 3 bases stayed unmatched. CDR3 nucleotides: TGTGCCATCAGGATGGACAGGGACAATGAGCAGTTCTTC. It specifies CAIRMDRDNEQFF.

In its sample, this clone was seen once. V usage is TRBV5-1 and J usage is TRBJ2-7, with a tentative D call TRBD1 (7 bases). The CDR3 consists of 14 residues. The germline CDR1 and CDR2 sequences are SGHRS and YFSETQ. V was cut by 2 bases and J by 6 bases, with 15 bases left in between. CDR3 region: CASSFGAGGREQYF. The CDR3 nucleotides read TGCGCCAGCAGCTTCGGCGCAGGGGGGCGCGAGCAGTACTTC.

V is TRBV29-1 and J is TRBJ2-1; 8 bases line up with TRBD1. Germline-derived CDR1 and CDR2 are SQVTM and ANQGSEA. V trimming: 4 bases; J trimming: 3 bases; junction bases outside the gene matches: 8. CDR3 length: 15 residues. CDR3 DNA: TGCAGCGTTGGACAGGGGAGTCTTCTCTACAATGAGCAGTTCTTC. This sequence encodes CSVGQGSLLYNEQFF.

The chain employs TRBV4-3 and TRBJ2-3; maybe TRBD1 (5 bases). Germline values: CDR1 LGHNA, CDR2 YSLEER. CDR3 length equals 17 residues. Trimming took 0 bases from V and 2 from J, leaving 15 bases between them. DNA for the CDR3: TGCGCCAGCAGCCAAGAGGGGCGAGCAGGGTACACAGATACGCAGTATTTT. Translated, it gives CASSQEGRAGYTDTQYF.

The genes are TRBV4-1 and TRBJ1-5; no definite D call. Trimming pared 0 bases from V and 0 bases from J, leaving 15 bases between. CDR3 length equals 18 residues. Germline CDR1 reads MGHRA; CDR2 reads YSYEKL. CDR3: CASSQDGQPMNSNQPQHF. The CDR3 DNA sequence: TGCGCCAGCAGCCAAGATGGGCAGCCTATGAATAGCAATCAGCCCCAGCATTTT.

The V and J genes are TRBV18 and TRBJ2-1, with TRBD2 matching 8 bases. The CDR3 runs to 17 residues. Germline CDR1 reads KGHSH; CDR2 reads LQKENI. Trimming removed 0 bases from V and 8 bases from J; junction bases left unmatched: 12. The CDR3 DNA reads as TGTGCCAGCTCACCACCGAGGCCGGGACTAGGTGGGGATGAGCAGTTCTTC. Translating it yields CASSPPRPGLGGDEQFF. The full variable domain, rest sourced from reference TRBV18 and TRBJ2-1, is NAGVMQNPRHLVRRRGQEARLRCSPMKGHSHVYWYRQLPEEGLKFMVYLQKENIIDESGMPKERFSAEFPKEGPSILRIQQVVRGDSAAYFCASSPPRPGLGGDEQFFGPGTRLTVL.

This chain links TRBV7-2 with TRBJ2-2, with 9 nucleotides matching TRBD2. This CDR3 region has 15 residues. V was pared by 6 bases and J by 3 bases, with 5 bases of the junction left unmatched. Germline V gene data show CDR1 as SGHTA and CDR2 as FQGNSA. In nucleotides, the CDR3 is TGTGCCAGCAGGATATTAGCGGGAGACACCGGGGAGCTGTTTTTT. Amino acid sequence: CASRILAGDTGELFF.

This rearrangement joins TRBV4-1 to TRBJ2-5; 14 positions agree with TRBD2. Germline values: CDR1 MGHRA, CDR2 YSYEKL. The CDR3 is 16 residues long. The J segment lost 4 bases and the V segment lost 3 bases, leaving 4 bases of the junction unmatched. The CDR3 protein is CASSQGGLAGVETQYF. The CDR3 DNA reads TGCGCCAGCAGCCAGGGGGGACTAGCGGGAGTAGAGACCCAGTACTTC.

This clone appeared once. The J gene is TRBJ2-7, the V gene TRBV9; TRBD2 matches at 10 bases. Germline V gene data show CDR1 as SGDLS and CDR2 as YYNGEE. V trimming: 4 bases; J trimming: 6 bases; junction bases outside the gene matches: 10. CDR3 length: 15 amino acids. CDR3 in DNA: TGTGCCAGCAGCCTTACAGCGGGAGGGCCGGGCGAGCAGTACTTC. Amino acids: CASSLTAGGPGEQYF.

This CDR3 reads CASSFLSGTYNSPLHF. CDR3 nucleotide sequence: TGTGCCAGCAGTTTCCTATCCGGGACTTATAATTCACCCCTCCACTTT. J is TRBJ1-6 and V is TRBV5-6; D is perhaps TRBD1 (5 bases). The CDR3 runs to 16 residues. Per germline, CDR1 SGHDT and CDR2 YYEEEE. Trimming took 5 bases from V and 4 from J, leaving 16 bases between them.

The chain is built from TRBV24-1 and TRBJ2-5, with 8 bases identical to TRBD2. The CDR3 covers 16 residues. Germline V gives CDR1 KGHDR, CDR2 SFDVKD. The ends lost 4 bases at V and 5 bases at J; junction bases unmatched: 11. In DNA, the CDR3 is TGTGCCACCAGTGACCCAAGCGGGAGAGAAGATGAGACCCAGTACTTC. Translating gives CATSDPSGREDETQYF.

The chain is built from TRBV7-2 and TRBJ2-2; 8 bases line up with TRBD1. The CDR3 loop spans 16 amino acids. Losses at the gene ends were 2 bases for V and 6 bases for J; bases not matched to a gene: 8. Germline values: CDR1 SGHTA, CDR2 FQGNSA. Written as DNA, the CDR3 is TGTGCCAGCAGCTTAAAATTTACGACAGGGGCCGGGGAGCTGTTTTTT. Protein product: CASSLKFTTGAGELFF.

V is TRBV5-4 and J is TRBJ2-7; no clear D. V was pared by 5 bases and J by 2 bases, with 17 bases between. This CDR3 has 15 amino acids. Looked up from germline, CDR1 is SGHNT and CDR2 is YYREEE (reference sequence). For the CDR3, the DNA is TGTGCCAGCAGTTTCCACGCGGATCGGGCCTACGAGCAGTACTTC. It codes for CASSFHADRAYEQYF.

The chain joins TRBV28 to TRBJ1-2; perhaps TRBD1 as D (6 bases). The length of the CDR3 is 12 residues. Germline loops: CDR1 MDHEN, CDR2 SYDVKM. The germline V and J ends were trimmed by 6 bases and 4 bases, with 9 bases remaining between them. The CDR3 is CASSRDIYGYTF. The CDR3 coding sequence is TGTGCCAGCAGCAGGGACATCTATGGCTACACCTTC.

The CDR3 loop is CASGRQGPFSTEAFF. As DNA, the CDR3 is TGTGCCAGCGGGAGACAGGGACCGTTTTCCACTGAAGCTTTCTTT. V is TRBV27 and J is TRBJ1-1; TRBD1 matches 7 bases. CDR1 and CDR2 (germline): MNHEY, SMNVEV (reference sequence). J lost 4 bases, V lost 8 bases, and 13 bases had no gene match. The CDR3 has 15 residues.

This rearrangement joins TRBV28 to TRBJ1-3; 10 nucleotides align to TRBD1. This CDR3 is 19 amino acids long. CDR1 is MDHEN and CDR2 is SYDVKM in the germline V gene. V trimming: 5 bases; J trimming: 0 bases; junction bases outside the gene matches: 13. CDR3 residues: CASSPRDRGNTFSGNTIYF. The DNA for the CDR3 is TGTGCCAGCAGTCCCCGGGACAGGGGTAACACCTTCTCTGGAAACACCATATATTTT.

This chain links TRBV7-9 with TRBJ1-6; D call uncertain. Germline-derived CDR1 and CDR2 are SEHNR and FQNEAQ (reference sequence). The ends were cut back, 3 bases at V and 0 bases at J, with 9 bases in the middle. The CDR3 consists of 16 residues. For the CDR3, the DNA is TGTGCCAGCAGCTTCTCCCTGAGCTCCTATAATTCACCCCTCCACTTT. This gives the protein CASSFSLSSYNSPLHF.

V gene TRBV6-5 combines with J gene TRBJ1-2, with D perhaps TRBD1 (5 bases). Trimming cost V 5 bases and J 12 bases, with 19 bases left between them. The germline V gene encodes CDR1 MNHEY and CDR2 SVGAGI. CDR3 length equals 13 residues. DNA of the CDR3: TGTGCCAGCAGTCCTAGGGGAGGTCTTGAAGACACCTTC. As protein: CASSPRGGLEDTF.

The rearrangement links TRBV28 to TRBJ2-5; 7 nucleotides align to TRBD2. Germline V gene lookup returns CDR1 MDHEN and CDR2 SYDVKM. This CDR3 region has 16 residues. V shed 3 bases, J shed 9 bases, and the junction held 16 bases outside the gene matches. The CDR3 DNA sequence: TGTGCCAGCAGTTTGCCGAGTAGCGGGCTTCCCCTCCCCCAGTACTTC. Protein: CASSLPSSGLPLPQYF.

This chain uses TRBV5-1 with TRBJ1-4, with 7 bases that match TRBD1. Trimming took 6 bases from V and 5 from J; bases not matched to a gene: 7. Germline CDR1 is SGHRS and CDR2 is YFSETQ. The CDR3 extends over 14 amino acids. The CDR3 DNA is TGCGCCAGCATGCCGGGACAGTTCAATGAAAAACTGTTTTTT. It specifies CASMPGQFNEKLFF. Combining the CDR3 with reference TRBV5-1 and TRBJ1-4 gives the whole variable domain KAGVTQTPRYLIKTRGQQVTLSCSPISGHRSVSWYQQTPGQGLQFLFEYFSETQRNKGNFPGRFSGRQFSNSRSEMNVSTLELGDSALYLCASMPGQFNEKLFFGSGTQLSVL.

This chain uses TRBV5-6 with TRBJ1-1, with a weak D call TRBD1 (6 bases). There are 18 residues in the CDR3. V gave up 0 bases and J gave up 4 bases, with 22 bases separating them. Germline assignment: CDR1 SGHDT and CDR2 YYEEEE. CDR3 residues: CASSLGAMLQGGVTEAFF. CDR3 sequence (DNA): TGTGCCAGCAGCTTGGGGGCTATGCTACAGGGTGGGGTCACTGAAGCTTTCTTT.

The DNA for the CDR3 is TGTGCCAGTGGGGAGACAGGAGAGACCCAGTACTTC. Translated, it gives CASGETGETQYF. The rearrangement links TRBV19 to TRBJ2-5; D might be TRBD1 (6 bases). Germline lookup yields CDR1 LNHDA and CDR2 SQIVND (reference sequence). The CDR3 has 12 residues. V was cut by 8 bases and J by 4 bases, with 11 bases left in between.

This clone has a single count. The rearrangement joins TRBV11-2 to TRBJ1-5, with D perhaps TRBD1 (6 bases). Trimming took off 5 bases at V and 1 base at J, with 15 bases between the two ends. CDR1 SGHAT and CDR2 FQNNGV come from the germline V gene. The length of the CDR3 is 16 residues. The CDR3 DNA reads TGTGCCAGCAGCCCAGGCCTAGGGGGAAGCAATCAGCCCCAGCATTTT. This encodes CASSPGLGGSNQPQHF.

The CDR3 DNA sequence: TGCGCCAGCAGCCAAGTTTCATTCCAGTGGGGGGGAGAAGCTTTCTTT. Encoded protein: CASSQVSFQWGGEAFF. This chain connects TRBV4-3 to TRBJ1-1; D might be TRBD1 (5 bases). Germline CDR1 reads LGHNA; CDR2 reads YSLEER. This CDR3 is built from 16 residues. Trimming pared 1 base from V and 8 bases from J, leaving 20 bases between.

The V gene is TRBV4-2, the J gene TRBJ1-6; D gene ambiguous. The germline gives CDR1 LGHNA, CDR2 YNFKEQ. V was trimmed by 1 base and J by 10 bases, leaving 11 bases between them. The CDR3 is 14 residues long. Here the CDR3 DNA reads TGTGCCAGCAGCCAAGGGTTGCAGAAATCACCCCTCCACTTT. Its protein product is CASSQGLQKSPLHF.

This clone was counted once. The chain couples TRBV29-1 to TRBJ2-2; 9 bases fit TRBD2. The germline CDR1 and CDR2 sequences are SQVTM and ANQGSEA. With V trimmed by 7 bases and J by 6 bases, 15 bases remained unmatched. There are 16 residues in the CDR3. The CDR3 coding sequence is TGCAGCGCAGGAGGGGCTAGCGGGAAACTGCCCGGGGAGCTGTTTTTT. Translation gives CSAGGASGKLPGELFF.